The next 16 T cell receptor beta chains were all read from a single sample in a study of OX40 agonist ivuxolimab in advanced cancers. Some clones are missing from TCRdb's copy, which holds only in-frame ones; the method was immunoSEQ multiplex PCR. The top ten clones hold under 4.5% of a sample with under 80,000 clones, about 85% of them seen once. The specimen comprised CD4+ or CD8+ T cells sorted from blood, sampled in a trial of the OX40 agonist ivuxolimab. These receptors were obtained from an adult with an advanced solid tumor such as melanoma, head and neck, liver or kidney cancer.

This clone appeared once. The chain couples TRBV5-4 to TRBJ1-2; 9 bases fit TRBD1. Germline V CDR1 and CDR2: SGHNT, YYREEE (reference sequence). The V segment lost 4 bases and the J segment 8 bases; nucleotides outside the gene matches: 12. This CDR3 comprises 15 residues. In DNA form, the CDR3 reads TGTGCCAGCAGCGCGGGACAGGGCCCTACGTGGGGCTACACCTTC. This encodes CASSAGQGPTWGYTF.

The chain combines TRBV7-6 with TRBJ2-7; TRBD2 aligns across 9 bases. The germline V gene encodes CDR1 SGHVS and CDR2 FNYEAQ. The CDR3 length is 16 residues. Trimming removed 4 bases from V and 2 bases from J; junction bases left unmatched: 9. Written as DNA, the CDR3 is TGTGCCAGCAGCTCAATCCTAGCGGGGTCCACCTACGAGCAGTACTTC. It yields the protein CASSSILAGSTYEQYF.

The genes are TRBV19 and TRBJ1-4; 7 bases align to TRBD1. In germline, CDR1 is LNHDA, CDR2 SQIVND (reference sequence). The CDR3 is made up of 15 amino acids. V was clipped by 6 bases and J by 8 bases; unmatched bases: 12. DNA for the CDR3: TGTGCCAGTAGCTCGGGGACAGCTCTTCGGGAAAAACTGTTTTTT. This gives the protein CASSSGTALREKLFF.

This clone was seen only once. CDR3 amino acids: CASSLAARDLNEKLFF. CDR3 DNA: TGCGCCAGCAGCTTGGCGGCCAGGGACCTTAATGAAAAACTGTTTTTT. V gene TRBV5-1 combines with J gene TRBJ1-4, with D maybe TRBD1 (5 bases). With 0 bases removed from V and 4 bases from J, the gap between germline ends came to 13 bases. The CDR3 length is 16 residues. Germline CDR1 is SGHRS and CDR2 is YFSETQ.

This clone was seen only a few times. J is TRBJ1-1 and V is TRBV6-5; no definite D call. Germline assignment: CDR1 MNHEY and CDR2 SVGAGI. The V end lost 5 bases, the J end lost 1 base, and 8 bases lay between the germline ends. The CDR3 has 13 amino acids. CDR3 loop: CASSRTENTEAFF. The CDR3 DNA reads TGTGCCAGCAGTAGGACGGAGAACACTGAAGCTTTCTTT.

The chain links TRBV5-1 to TRBJ2-5; 10 bases match TRBD1. V was clipped by 5 bases and J by 4 bases; unmatched bases: 5. In germline, CDR1 is SGHRS, CDR2 YFSETQ. There are 14 residues in the CDR3. CDR3 DNA sequence: TGCGCCAGCAGAACGGGACAGGGGTTAGAGACCCAGTACTTC. Encoded protein: CASRTGQGLETQYF. Filled out from reference TRBV5-1 and TRBJ2-5, the complete variable domain reads KAGVTQTPRYLIKTRGQQVTLSCSPISGHRSVSWYQQTPGQGLQFLFEYFSETQRNKGNFPGRFSGRQFSNSRSEMNVSTLELGDSALYLCASRTGQGLETQYFGPGTRLLVL.

V gene TRBV7-2 combines with J gene TRBJ2-5, with unresolved D. Trimming shortened V by 0 bases and J by 7 bases, and 18 bases separated the two germline ends. The length of the CDR3 is 16 residues. Germline CDR1 reads SGHTA; CDR2 reads FQGNSA. CDR3 DNA sequence: TGTGCCAGCAGCTTAGCGGTTTTAAGGAGTCCGGGGACCCAGTACTTC. Amino acids: CASSLAVLRSPGTQYF.

V is TRBV2 and J is TRBJ2-2; 7 bases agree with TRBD1. Trimming at V came to 6 bases and at J to 6 bases, leaving 7 bases not matched to a gene. The length of the CDR3 is 14 residues. Germline values: CDR1 SNHLY, CDR2 FYNNEI. Here the CDR3 DNA reads TGTGCCAGCAGCCCTAGGGGGCCCCCCGGGGAGCTGTTTTTT. This gives the protein CASSPRGPPGELFF.

The chain couples TRBV5-4 to TRBJ2-4, with a possible D match to TRBD1 (7 bases). The CDR3 loop spans 16 amino acids. Germline V gene sequence: CDR1 SGHNT, CDR2 YYREEE (reference sequence). V gave up 4 bases and J gave up 2 bases, with 16 bases separating them. The CDR3 nucleotides are TGTGCCAGCAGCCCCAGACAGGGACTGCCCAAAAACATTCAGTACTTC. Protein sequence: CASSPRQGLPKNIQYF.

This clone has just one count. The chain links TRBV20-1 to TRBJ2-1; no definite D call. The V gene lost 6 bases and the J gene lost 5 bases, with 8 bases spanning the gap. From germline, CDR1 is DFQATT and CDR2 SNEGSKA (reference sequence). This CDR3 is 11 amino acids long. The CDR3: CSALRNNEQFF. CDR3 DNA sequence: TGCAGTGCCCTTAGGAACAATGAGCAGTTCTTC.

This clone has just a few counts. In the same sample, other DNA sequences code for this CDR3. This chain uses TRBV7-2 with TRBJ2-4, with TRBD2 matching over 7 bases. The germline gives CDR1 SGHTA, CDR2 FQGNSA. There are 16 residues in the CDR3. With 1 base clipped from V and 4 bases from J, the junction kept 7 bases outside the gene matches. CDR3 residues: CASSLVPGGGKNIQYF. For the CDR3, the DNA is TGTGCCAGCAGCTTAGTGCCTGGCGGGGGAAAAAACATTCAGTACTTC.

This chain uses TRBV27 with TRBJ2-7, with D perhaps TRBD1 (7 bases). The germline gives CDR1 MNHEY, CDR2 SMNVEV (reference sequence). The V end lost 6 bases, the J end lost 2 bases, and 26 bases lay between the germline ends. This CDR3 contains 18 residues. Here the CDR3 DNA reads TGTGCCAGCAGCCTCAACAGGGGAAACCGGGACTTCCCCTACGAGCAGTACTTC. Protein sequence: CASSLNRGNRDFPYEQYF.

The CDR3 sequence is CASSPVTSSYEQYF. The CDR3 nucleotides read TGCGCCAGCAGTCCAGTAACGAGCTCCTACGAGCAGTACTTC. The chain recombines TRBV23-1 with TRBJ2-7; the D is unclear. TRBV23-1 is sorted into the ORF group, with uncertain function. CDR3 size: 14 residues. V gave up 4 bases and J gave up 0 bases, with 10 bases separating them.

This chain uses TRBV5-6 with TRBJ1-3; D remains unclear. This CDR3 has 15 amino acids. V lost 4 bases to trimming and J lost 0 bases, with 11 bases between them. The germline V gene encodes CDR1 SGHDT and CDR2 YYEEEE. CDR3 sequence reads: CASSAGLYSGNTIYF. CDR3 in DNA: TGTGCCAGCAGCGCCGGACTTTACTCTGGAAACACCATATATTTT.

The V gene is TRBV5-8, the J gene TRBJ1-2; maybe TRBD1 (5 bases). The CDR3 covers 16 residues. Trimming shortened V by 4 bases and J by 5 bases, and 21 bases separated the two germline ends. From germline, CDR1 is SGHTS and CDR2 YDEGEE. For the CDR3, the DNA is TGTGCCAGCAGCCACCACTCCGGGAACAGGATGTATGGCTACACCTTC. Its translation: CASSHHSGNRMYGYTF.

The chain has TRBV28 and TRBJ2-7; D possibly matches TRBD1 or TRBD2 (6 bases each). CDR1 MDHEN and CDR2 SYDVKM come from the germline V gene. The CDR3 is 14 amino acids. Deletions cut 7 bases from V and 2 bases from J, with 15 bases between. CDR3 amino acids: CASNPLGGPYEQYF. The CDR3 DNA sequence: TGTGCCAGCAACCCACTAGGGGGGCCCTACGAGCAGTACTTC.